This TCR beta chain was recovered during a study of shared clonotypes between healthy human individuals. Details on this clone: The antigen remains undetermined.

General observations from the study: Sampling used blood alone; tissue repertoires probably differ.

CDR1 is GTSNPN and CDR2 is SVGIG in the germline V gene (reference sequence). The CDR3 totals 15 residues. V was shortened by 3 bases and J by 3 bases, with 16 bases between the two germline ends. The method was immunoSEQ multiplex PCR; TCRdb's version includes in-frame clones alone and lacks a portion of them. The sample comprises 2,500,000 or so clones, roughly 93% of which are singletons, and around 0.37% rests with the top ten. The chain joins TRBV30 to TRBJ2-3; a weak D match, TRBD1 (5 bases). The clonotype originates from a man between 18 and 35 years old in good health. Some clones in this sample may be carry-over from other donors' samples. The sample consisted of naive CD4+ T cells from PBMCs. Subset denoted: CD45RA+ positively selected. CDR3 residues: CAWSPKGFRTDTQYF. DNA for the CDR3: TGTGCCTGGAGCCCTAAGGGGTTCAGGACAGATACGCAGTATTTT.